This T cell receptor (beta chain) was sequenced during a study of T cells after yellow fever vaccination. General study points: In post-booster samples, most primary-vaccination clones reappeared (roughly 96% CD4, 88% CD8). The CD4 compartment and the CD8 compartment contained a small share of clonotypes in common.

In regard to this clonotype: Its antigen is unknown.

Trimming took off 3 bases at V and 3 bases at J, with 18 bases between the two ends. Germline CDR1 reads LNHDA; CDR2 reads SQIVND (reference sequence). The CDR3 is 17 amino acids. TCRdb ran MiXCR on the 5' RACE reads and lists one entry per CDR3 protein. The sample has 500,000 to 650,000 distinct CDR3 sequences, roughly 12% seen once. This sample comprised PBMCs, obtained on the day of the yellow fever booster vaccination. The V and J genes are TRBV19 and TRBJ2-1; D might be TRBD2 (6 bases). This clonotype originated in a man younger than 45 who received the YFV17D yellow fever vaccine. The CDR3 is CASSIGGGGPIYNEQFF. In DNA form, the CDR3 reads TGTGCCAGTAGTATTGGGGGAGGTGGCCCGATCTACAATGAGCAGTTCTTC. The full variable domain, with the rest looked up from reference TRBV19 and TRBJ2-1, is DGGITQSPKYLFRKEGQNVTLSCEQNLNHDAMYWYRQDPGQGLRLIYYSQIVNDFQKGDIAEGYSVSREKKESFPLTVTSAQKNPTAFYLCASSIGGGGPIYNEQFFGPGTRLTVL.